This entry features one T cell receptor (beta chain) sequence. CDR3 size: 18 residues. CDR1 and CDR2 (germline): MNHEY, SVGEGT. Trimming took 5 bases from V and 5 from J, leaving 27 bases between them. Generated by immunoSEQ multiplex PCR, the TCRdb table keeps only in-frame clones and is missing some. The table lists around 72,000 clones, approximately 90% of them singletons. The data stem from a study of blood T cell repertoires in COVID-19. The sample consisted of peripheral blood. This chain uses TRBV6-2 or TRBV6-3 with TRBJ1-1; tentative D call: TRBD1 (6 bases). This receptor was taken from a woman between 50 and 59 years old with acute or convalescent COVID-19. CDR3 residues: CASSTLPSTGRIGTEAFF. DNA for the CDR3: TGTGCCAGCAGTACCTTACCGAGCACAGGGAGAATTGGTACTGAAGCTTTCTTT.